The TCR beta chain described here comes from a study of T cells in Graves' hyperthyroidism and ophthalmopathy. About the study: Prior to any treatment, at the point of initial diagnosis, peripheral blood was collected.

Germline V gene sequence: CDR1 SGDLS, CDR2 YYNGEE. Trimming cost V 2 bases and J 11 bases; bases outside gene matches: 8. The CDR3 contains 15 residues. Recently diagnosed hyperthyroidism of less than 2 months' duration affected patients aged 18 to 65. It was 8 to 10 ml of fresh peripheral blood that supplied the PBMCs. There were TCR beta CDR3 regions amplified from RNA transcripts. Using the HTBI primer set, a first-round RT-PCR was run on the TCR CDR3. MiXCR, applied by TCRdb to the multiplex PCR reads, yields one record per CDR3 protein. The table includes about 400,000 distinct CDR3 sequences, 14% to 15% detected once.

Source material: blood. The source is a woman between 25 and 40 years old with Graves' hyperthyroidism. This chain joins TRBV9 and TRBJ2-1, with 12 bases identical to TRBD2. CDR3 loop: CASSVTTSGSSKQFF. The CDR3 DNA reads TGTGCCAGCAGCGTCACGACTAGCGGGAGTAGTAAGCAGTTCTTC.